This T cell receptor beta chain was sequenced for a study of blood T cell repertoires in COVID-19. The overall study: Specimens from acute and convalescent COVID-19 originated in the United States, Italy and Spain.

CDR3 length: 17 amino acids. Germline V CDR1 and CDR2: MNHEY, SVGEGT. The V and J ends lost 2 bases and 2 bases respectively, with 15 bases between them. The authors' processing: It was from reference gene primer amplification that nucleated cell counts were estimated. Profiled with immunoSEQ multiplex PCR; TCRdb holds only in-frame clones, not every one. The V and J calls and clone size come from that table; D and trimming were worked out from the DNA. The table has about 58,000 clones, less than 90% seen once; the top ten hold roughly 7.7%. This TCR derives from a woman in her seventies with active COVID-19. The material sequenced was peripheral blood. The chain employs TRBV6-2 or TRBV6-3 and TRBJ1-4; maybe TRBD1 (6 bases). The CDR3 DNA follows: TGTGCCAGCAGTTACGGTCCACAGGGTTTGACTAATGAAAAACTGTTTTTT. Translating it yields CASSYGPQGLTNEKLFF.